This T cell receptor beta chain was captured in a study of T cell repertoires in cytomegalovirus infection. CDR3 length: 14 amino acids. V shed 8 bases and J shed 2 bases, with 15 bases lying between them. Germline-derived CDR1 and CDR2 are SQVTM and ANQGSEA. TCRdb re-derived calls from the reads in MiXCR, one entry per CDR3 protein. The data show just under 300,000 distinct CDR3 sequences, about 9.1% seen once. This sequence joins TRBV29-1 and TRBJ2-2; D not certain. Sequenced material: PBMCs. This clonotype was sampled from a human donor in good health (CMV status not recorded). Some clones in this sample may be carry-over from other donors' samples. CDR3 bases: TGCAGCTACTCGGGCCTGGGCAACACCGGGGAGCTGTTTTTT. Protein: CSYSGLGNTGELFF.